These T cell receptor beta chains were read from a single sample in a study of vaccination and CD4 T cells after COVID-19. Via MiXCR, TCRdb re-called the PCR reads, giving one row per CDR3 protein. This table holds around 26,000 distinct CDR3 sequences, 40% to 55% found once. The antigens for these receptors are not known. Sequences were derived from CD4+ T cells from blood, cultured in vitro, sampled before SARS-CoV-2 vaccination. These receptors were collected from a human donor who received a COVID-19 vaccine. CDR3s include the opening cysteine and the closing phenylalanine or tryptophan. D genes are given only for firm matches. A clone size is listed for some rows: how often the clone was seen (once, few, many), or a class if it is expanded.

V gene: TRBV12-3/TRBV12-4
J gene: TRBJ1-4
clone size: NA
D gene: NA
CDR3 DNA: TGTGCCAGCAGTTCGCGGACGGGGGAGGGTGAAAAACTGTTTTTT
CDR3 protein: CASSSRTGEGEKLFF

V gene: TRBV6-1
J gene: TRBJ1-5
clone size: few
D gene: TRBD1
CDR3 DNA: TGTGCCAGCAGTGAAGTTTATCGGCAGGGGGCGCGAATACAGCCCCAGCATTTT
CDR3 protein: CASSEVYRQGARIQPQHF

V gene: TRBV18
J gene: TRBJ2-2
clone size: few
D gene: TRBD2
CDR3 DNA: TGTGCCAGCTCACCCCTCGGGACTAGCGGGGTTAACACCGGGGAGCTGTTTTTT
CDR3 protein: CASSPLGTSGVNTGELFF

V gene: TRBV2
J gene: TRBJ1-6
clone size: few
D gene: NA
CDR3 DNA: TGTGCCAGCAGTGACCGTCCGGATTCACCCCTCCACTTT
CDR3 protein: CASSDRPDSPLHF

V gene: TRBV6-1
J gene: TRBJ2-7
clone size: NA
D gene: TRBD2
CDR3 DNA: TGTGCCAGCGAACCTAGCGGGGGGGTGTACGAGCAGTACTTC
CDR3 protein: CASEPSGGVYEQYF

V gene: TRBV6-1
J gene: TRBJ1-1
clone size: few
D gene: TRBD1
CDR3 DNA: TGTGCCAGCAGGAGACACAGGGGAGAGAACACTGAAGCTTTCTTT
CDR3 protein: CASRRHRGENTEAFF

V gene: TRBV7-8
J gene: TRBJ2-7
clone size: few
D gene: NA
CDR3 DNA: TGTGCCAGCAGCCCCCGCCATCAGACCGCCGACTACGAGCAGTACTTC
CDR3 protein: CASSPRHQTADYEQYF

V gene: TRBV5-1
J gene: TRBJ2-2
clone size: NA
D gene: TRBD2
CDR3 DNA: TGCGCCAGCAGCCGGCGGACTAGCATCGAGGCCGGGGAGCTGTTTTTT
CDR3 protein: CASSRRTSIEAGELFF

V gene: TRBV6-5
J gene: TRBJ1-4
clone size: NA
D gene: TRBD1
CDR3 DNA: TGTGCCAGCAGTTACGGGTTGGGACAGGGGGCTCCTAATGAAAAACTGTTTTTT
CDR3 protein: CASSYGLGQGAPNEKLFF

V gene: TRBV21-1
J gene: TRBJ1-2
clone size: few
D gene: NA
CDR3 DNA: TGTGCCAGCGACGGGACATCAGGCTATGGCTACACCTTC
CDR3 protein: CASDGTSGYGYTF

V gene: TRBV10-3
J gene: TRBJ1-5
clone size: NA
D gene: NA
CDR3 DNA: TGTGCCATCAGTGAGTCGACGGGGTTAGGTCAGCCCCAGCATTTT
CDR3 protein: CAISESTGLGQPQHF

V gene: TRBV2
J gene: TRBJ1-5
clone size: NA
D gene: NA
CDR3 DNA: TGTGCCAGCAGTGAATCGGACATCCAGCCCCAGCATTTT
CDR3 protein: CASSESDIQPQHF

V gene: TRBV19
J gene: TRBJ1-1
clone size: NA
D gene: TRBD1
CDR3 DNA: TGTGCCAGTAGTATAGATGGACCTAGACAGGGAGGCTGGACTGAAGCTTTCTTT
CDR3 protein: CASSIDGPRQGGWTEAFF

V gene: TRBV20-1
J gene: TRBJ1-6
clone size: NA
D gene: NA
CDR3 DNA: TGCAGTGCTACCCTTCGGTTGGGGGGGGGCAATTCACCCCTCCACTTT
CDR3 protein: CSATLRLGGGNSPLHF

V gene: TRBV6-4
J gene: TRBJ1-3
clone size: NA
D gene: NA
CDR3 DNA: TGTGCCAGCGGACTCAGGGACTACTCTGGAAACACCATATATTTT
CDR3 protein: CASGLRDYSGNTIYF

V gene: TRBV12-3/TRBV12-4
J gene: TRBJ1-2
clone size: few
D gene: NA
CDR3 DNA: TGTGCCAGCAGTCTGCTTCATGGGGGAGGCTACACCTTC
CDR3 protein: CASSLLHGGGYTF

V gene: TRBV10-1
J gene: TRBJ2-1
clone size: NA
D gene: NA
CDR3 DNA: TGCGCCAGCAGTGGACAGGTCGGCTCCTACAATGAGCAGTTCTTC
CDR3 protein: CASSGQVGSYNEQFF

V gene: TRBV24-1
J gene: TRBJ2-2
clone size: NA
D gene: NA
CDR3 DNA: TGTGCCACCAGTGACCCGCCCGCGGACAGAGCGAACACCGGGGAGCTGTTTTTT
CDR3 protein: CATSDPPADRANTGELFF